This TCR beta chain emerged from a study of beta chain features in type 1 diabetes. Germline CDR1 LGHNA, CDR2 YSLEER. Trimming took off 0 bases at V and 4 bases at J, with 12 bases between the two ends. The CDR3 is 15 amino acids. Markers CD45RO/CCR7/CD25/CD127/CD95/CD27 served to sort CD4+ naive, central memory, regulatory and stem cell-like memory cells. Purity above 95% was achieved in all sorted populations. Study-wide results and caveats: Among patients with Type 1 diabetes, TCRB CDR3s were moderately but significantly shorter in every one of the four CD4+ subsets. The analysis here could not establish whether HLA type shapes TCRB rearrangement.

In its sample, this clone was seen a few times. Its specificity is unknown. The authors reverse transcribed all of the isolated RNA, so sequencing captured expressed TCRB transcripts. This table comes from immunoSEQ multiplex PCR, and its TCRdb copy is limited to in-frame clones, with some not included. The sample yields approximately 150,000 clones, roughly 10% seen once. The TCR originated in a man aged 30 to 39 with type 1 diabetes. This chain uses TRBV4-3 with TRBJ1-2; D unresolved. Material for sequencing was central memory CD4+ T cells from blood. The CDR3 is CASSQERAGTYGYTF. The CDR3 DNA is TGCGCCAGCAGCCAAGAGAGGGCGGGAACCTATGGCTACACCTTC.